Listed here are 32 T cell receptor beta chains from one sample, sequenced in a study of cytomegalovirus exposure and HLA in healthy donors. The PCR ran on 60 Vbeta and 13 Jbeta primers. Sequencing was performed with immunoSEQ multiplex PCR; in TCRdb, only in-frame clones are kept and a portion is missing. The table lists 130,000 or so clones, over 75% of them singletons, with less than 6.5% in the top ten. The sequenced sample was PBMCs. The receptors were sampled from a man younger than 40 in good health and CMV-seronegative.

The V gene is TRBV28, the J gene TRBJ1-2; 8 bases line up with TRBD1. CDR3 length: 14 amino acids. The junction had 12 bases not matched to a gene; V was cut back by 7 bases and J by 8 bases. Per germline, CDR1 MDHEN and CDR2 SYDVKM. As DNA, the CDR3 is TGTGCCAGCACCCCCCTACGGACAGGGTTCGGCTACACCTTC. Its translation: CASTPLRTGFGYTF.

This chain uses TRBV4-3 with TRBJ1-6; D remains ambiguous. The CDR3 is made up of 15 amino acids. V dropped 0 bases and J dropped 8 bases, with 11 bases sitting between them. The germline V gene encodes CDR1 LGHNA and CDR2 YSLEER. The CDR3 DNA reads TGCGCCAGCAGCCAAGATCCCGGCCGGGATTCACCCCTCCACTTT. This codes for CASSQDPGRDSPLHF.

This clone appeared once. The J gene is TRBJ2-5, the V gene TRBV7-6; 9 bases are a match to TRBD1. CDR3 length: 15 amino acids. J gave up 1 base and V 5 bases, and 5 bases lay outside the gene matches. Germline V gene sequence: CDR1 SGHVS, CDR2 FNYEAQ. DNA of the CDR3: TGTGCCAGCAGCCACTGGACAGGGGTCCAAGAGACCCAGTACTTC. Translation: CASSHWTGVQETQYF.

This clone occurred a few times. The chain is built from TRBV16 and TRBJ2-7, with 7 bases identical to TRBD1. The CDR3 extends over 14 amino acids. CDR1 is KGHSY, CDR2 FQNENV, per germline. V shed 4 bases and J 3 bases; nucleotides not matched to a gene: 6. Here the CDR3 reads CASSLDRVYYEQYF. CDR3 nucleotide sequence: TGTGCCAGCAGCCTTGACAGGGTGTACTACGAGCAGTACTTC.

The V gene is TRBV6-1, the J gene TRBJ1-1; no clear D. V lost 1 base to trimming and J lost 2 bases, with 8 bases between them. The CDR3 sequence is 14 residues long. From germline, CDR1 is MNHNS and CDR2 SASEGT. The CDR3 DNA reads as TGTGCCAGCAGTGAAGGTCCCCATAACACTGAAGCTTTCTTT. Translating it yields CASSEGPHNTEAFF.

The V call is TRBV25-1, the J call TRBJ1-4; weak D call: TRBD1 (5 bases). There are 15 residues in the CDR3. V was trimmed by 6 bases and J by 8 bases, leaving 19 bases between them. Germline V lookup: CDR1 MGHDK, CDR2 SYGVNS. The CDR3: CASSGSGVQEEKLFF. CDR3 nucleotides: TGTGCCAGCAGCGGGTCGGGGGTGCAGGAGGAAAAACTGTTTTTT.

The chain links TRBV6-5 to TRBJ1-5; D gene unclear. Germline lookup yields CDR1 MNHEY and CDR2 SVGAGI. The CDR3 is 16 amino acids. The germline V and J ends were trimmed by 0 bases and 0 bases, with 9 bases remaining between them. CDR3 in DNA: TGTGCCAGCAGTTACTCCCCAGGATATAGCAATCAGCCCCAGCATTTT. The encoded protein is CASSYSPGYSNQPQHF.

The V gene is TRBV28, the J gene TRBJ1-2; 9 positions match TRBD1. The CDR3 consists of 17 residues. The V and J ends lost 4 bases and 6 bases, in that order; junction bases with no gene match: 15. Germline V CDR1 and CDR2: MDHEN, SYDVKM. CDR3 protein: CASSSTGGERWYDGYTF. DNA for the CDR3: TGTGCCAGCAGTTCCACAGGGGGCGAAAGATGGTACGATGGCTACACCTTC.

CDR3 amino acids: CASSIRHNTEAFF. Here the CDR3 DNA reads TGTGCCAGCAGTATTAGACACAACACTGAAGCTTTCTTT. The chain uses TRBV28 and TRBJ1-1, with D hard to call. From germline, CDR1 is MDHEN and CDR2 SYDVKM. The CDR3 contains 13 residues. V lost 5 bases and J 2 bases, leaving 9 bases between the germline ends.

The chain is built from TRBV9 and TRBJ2-5; D remains unclear. V was shortened by 4 bases and J by 4 bases, with 11 bases between the two germline ends. CDR3 length equals 13 residues. Germline assignment: CDR1 SGDLS and CDR2 YYNGEE. The CDR3 spells CASSLSSSETQYF. Written as DNA, the CDR3 is TGTGCCAGCAGCCTTAGTTCTTCAGAGACCCAGTACTTC.

This chain joins TRBV28 and TRBJ2-7; 8 bases map to TRBD1. This CDR3 spans 16 amino acids. Germline values: CDR1 MDHEN, CDR2 SYDVKM. The trim removed 0 bases at V and 2 bases at J, leaving 6 bases unmatched. The CDR3 loop is CASSLWSAGGAYEQYF. The CDR3 region has the DNA TGTGCCAGCAGTTTATGGTCGGCAGGGGGCGCCTACGAGCAGTACTTC. Drawing the rest from reference TRBV28 and TRBJ2-7, the complete variable domain is DVKVTQSSRYLVKRTGEKVFLECVQDMDHENMFWYRQDPGLGLRLIYFSYDVKMKEKGDIPEGYSVSREKKERFSLILESASTNQTSMYLCASSLWSAGGAYEQYFGPGTRLTVT.

The rearrangement uses TRBV27 and TRBJ1-5, with D uncertain. CDR3 length: 15 amino acids. V was clipped by 6 bases and J by 0 bases, with 12 bases between them. Germline loops: CDR1 MNHEY, CDR2 SMNVEV (reference sequence). DNA for the CDR3: TGTGCCAGCAGGGATTTCGAGGGTAGCAATCAGCCCCAGCATTTT. Protein product: CASRDFEGSNQPQHF.

This rearrangement joins TRBV25-1 to TRBJ2-1; D is possibly TRBD1 (6 bases). The V gene lost 8 bases and the J gene lost 0 bases, with 11 bases spanning the gap. Per germline, CDR1 MGHDK and CDR2 SYGVNS. The CDR3 totals 14 residues. CDR3 DNA: TGTGCCAGCGCCGGACAGAACTCCTACAATGAGCAGTTCTTC. Translation: CASAGQNSYNEQFF.

This clone was observed a handful of times. CDR3 DNA: TGTGCCAGCTCACCCCGGACAGGGAACACTGAAGCTTTCTTT. Its protein is CASSPRTGNTEAFF. The rearrangement links TRBV18 to TRBJ1-1, with TRBD1 matching over 7 bases. The V gene end was trimmed by 3 bases and the J gene end by 1 base; junction bases not matched to a gene: 2. In germline, CDR1 is KGHSH, CDR2 LQKENI. The CDR3 is made up of 14 amino acids. Combining the CDR3 with reference TRBV18 and TRBJ1-1 gives the whole variable domain NAGVMQNPRHLVRRRGQEARLRCSPMKGHSHVYWYRQLPEEGLKFMVYLQKENIIDESGMPKERFSAEFPKEGPSILRIQQVVRGDSAAYFCASSPRTGNTEAFFGQGTRLTVV.

The V and J genes are TRBV4-1 and TRBJ1-1; D is unresolved. Per the germline V gene, CDR1 is MGHRA and CDR2 is YSYEKL. CDR3 length: 13 amino acids. V shed 4 bases and J shed 1 base, with 7 bases lying between them. The CDR3 protein is CASSRSENTEAFF. As DNA, the CDR3 is TGCGCCAGCAGCCGATCAGAGAACACTGAAGCTTTCTTT.

The genes are TRBV5-1 and TRBJ2-7, with D possibly being TRBD2 (6 bases). CDR3 length: 14 residues. The germline V and J ends were trimmed by 2 bases and 2 bases, with 11 bases remaining between them. Germline V gene data show CDR1 as SGHRS and CDR2 as YFSETQ. The CDR3 loop is CASSFSGVTYEQYF. CDR3 sequence (DNA): TGCGCCAGCAGCTTCTCGGGGGTCACCTACGAGCAGTACTTC.

This clone was recorded a few times. The chain employs TRBV14 and TRBJ2-3, with TRBD2 identical over 11 bases. The CDR3 loop spans 14 amino acids. Germline V gene sequence: CDR1 SGHDN, CDR2 FVKESK. The V segment lost 6 bases and the J segment 4 bases; nucleotides outside the gene matches: 3. The CDR3 nucleotides read TGTGCCAGCAGTCTAGCGGGAGGCGCAGATACGCAGTATTTT. Protein product: CASSLAGGADTQYF.

This clone was seen only once. The rearrangement uses TRBV28 and TRBJ2-7; no firm D call. V lost 5 bases and J lost 0, with 11 bases in between. Per germline, CDR1 MDHEN and CDR2 SYDVKM. The CDR3 covers 14 residues. The CDR3 DNA reads TGTGCCAGCAGTATCTCCACGGTCTCCTACGAGCAGTACTTC. Amino acid sequence: CASSISTVSYEQYF.

The chain uses TRBV6-6 and TRBJ2-7; TRBD1 aligns across 7 bases. The CDR3 totals 16 residues. Germline CDR1 MNHNY, CDR2 SVGAGI (reference sequence). The trim removed 6 bases at V and 1 base at J, leaving 12 bases unmatched. CDR3 nucleotides: TGTGCCAGCAGAAACGAAGGGGGCCCCGGGTCCTACGAGCAGTACTTC. It yields the protein CASRNEGGPGSYEQYF.

V and J are TRBV9 and TRBJ2-3; 9 bases fit TRBD2. The CDR3 totals 17 residues. The V and J ends lost 3 bases and 0 bases, in that order; junction bases with no gene match: 8. Per the germline V gene, CDR1 is SGDLS and CDR2 is YYNGEE. CDR3 protein: CASSAQRGETSTDTQYF. In DNA, the CDR3 is TGTGCCAGCAGCGCCCAGCGGGGGGAGACTAGCACAGATACGCAGTATTTT.

There are a few counts of this clone. The rearrangement links TRBV11-1 to TRBJ2-5; TRBD2 aligns across 9 bases. CDR1 is SGHAT, CDR2 FQDESV, per germline (reference sequence). Unmatched junction bases numbered 8, after V lost 5 bases and J lost 1 base. The CDR3 has 16 residues. The DNA for the CDR3 is TGTGCCAGCAGCCAAAGGGCTAGCGGGGCCCAAGAGACCCAGTACTTC. Encoded protein: CASSQRASGAQETQYF. Supplemented by reference TRBV11-1 and TRBJ2-5, the full variable domain reads EAEVAQSPRYKITEKSQAVAFWCDPISGHATLYWYRQILGQGPELLVQFQDESVVDDSQLPKDRFSAERLKGVDSTLKIQPAELGDSAMYLCASSQRASGAQETQYFGPGTRLLVL.

The chain links TRBV6-4 to TRBJ2-5, with a weak D call TRBD1 (6 bases). Germline V lookup: CDR1 MRHNA, CDR2 SNTAGT. CDR3 length: 13 amino acids. Trimming removed 7 bases at V and 5 bases at J, with 14 bases between. Here the CDR3 DNA reads TGTGCCAGCACCGCTACAGGGTTTGAGACCCAGTACTTC. Translation gives CASTATGFETQYF.

This clone was counted only a few times. This rearrangement joins TRBV9 to TRBJ2-1; D remains unclear. The CDR3 runs 14 residues. Trimming left V 0 bases short and J 0 bases short, with 4 bases between. In germline, CDR1 is SGDLS, CDR2 YYNGEE. CDR3 in DNA: TGTGCCAGCAGCGTAGGACACTCCTACAATGAGCAGTTCTTC. This codes for CASSVGHSYNEQFF.

V gene TRBV5-1 combines with J gene TRBJ1-1, with 8 bases matching TRBD1. Looked up from germline, CDR1 is SGHRS and CDR2 is YFSETQ. Trimming removed 2 bases from V and 4 bases from J; junction bases left unmatched: 16. The length of the CDR3 is 18 residues. CDR3 sequence: CASSLLVLDRVSTTEAFF. The CDR3 DNA reads TGCGCCAGCAGCTTATTGGTACTGGACAGGGTTAGTACCACTGAAGCTTTCTTT.

The chain joins TRBV5-1 to TRBJ2-3, with D tentatively TRBD2 (5 bases). Trimming took 0 bases from V and 2 from J, leaving 19 bases between them. Germline lookup yields CDR1 SGHRS and CDR2 YFSETQ. CDR3 length: 18 residues. The CDR3: CASSLGVGLHLNTDTQYF. DNA of the CDR3: TGCGCCAGCAGCTTGGGCGTCGGACTCCACTTAAACACAGATACGCAGTATTTT.

CDR3 in amino acids: CASSKSSGRYTDTQYF. The CDR3 bases are TGTGCCAGCAGCAAATCTAGCGGGAGATACACAGATACGCAGTATTTT. The rearrangement joins TRBV21-1 to TRBJ2-3; whether TRBD2, the table's D call, matches the DNA was not checked. TRBV21-1 represents a pseudogene. The CDR3 runs 16 residues.

This clone was observed once. The junction shows a germline mismatch at one end, possibly a read error. This rearrangement joins TRBV7-7 to TRBJ2-7, with D possibly TRBD2 on 5 matching bases. This CDR3 has 13 amino acids. Germline CDR1 is SSHAT and CDR2 is FNYEAQ (reference sequence). The CDR3 reads CASSVSRDYEQYF. CDR3 nucleotides: TGTGCTAGCAGCGTATCCCGGGACTACGAGCAGTACTTC.

This chain links TRBV7-9 with TRBJ2-2; D is unclear. V was cut by 4 bases and J by 0 bases, with 9 bases left in between. This CDR3 contains 15 residues. CDR1 and CDR2 from the germline V gene are SEHNR and FQNEAQ (reference sequence). Here the CDR3 reads CASSSGPANTGELFF. For the CDR3, the DNA is TGTGCCAGCAGCTCTGGGCCAGCGAACACCGGGGAGCTGTTTTTT. The variable domain in full, completed from reference TRBV7-9 and TRBJ2-2, reads DTGVSQNPRHKITKRGQNVTFRCDPISEHNRLYWYRQTLGQGPEFLTYFQNEAQLEKSRLLSDRFSAERPKGSFSTLEIQRTEQGDSAMYLCASSSGPANTGELFFGEGSRLTVL.

The J gene is TRBJ2-1, the V gene TRBV30; TRBD2 matches 8 bases. Trimming took 4 bases from V and 2 from J; bases not matched to a gene: 7. Germline V gene data show CDR1 as GTSNPN and CDR2 as SVGIG (reference sequence). The CDR3 extends over 15 amino acids. CDR3 amino acids: CAWTRGLATYNEQFF. CDR3 bases: TGTGCCTGGACCAGAGGACTAGCCACCTACAATGAGCAGTTCTTC.

The chain links TRBV7-9 to TRBJ2-1, with D uncertain. The CDR3 runs to 13 residues. The V end lost 1 base, the J end lost 9 bases, and 10 bases lay between the germline ends. Germline lookup yields CDR1 SEHNR and CDR2 FQNEAQ (reference sequence). CDR3 DNA: TGTGCCAGCAGCTTAGTCTCTGAGGTTGAGCAGTTCTTC. Its protein product is CASSLVSEVEQFF.

The chain uses TRBV6-5 and TRBJ1-4; TRBD1 aligns across 7 bases. The trim removed 5 bases at V and 3 bases at J, leaving 3 bases unmatched. Per germline, CDR1 MNHEY and CDR2 SVGAGI. The CDR3 length is 14 residues. CDR3 sequence (DNA): TGTGCCAGCAGTCCGGGACAGCCTAATGAAAAACTGTTTTTT. Translation: CASSPGQPNEKLFF.

The genes are TRBV10-3 and TRBJ1-1; 7 nucleotides match TRBD1. Germline CDR1 is ENHRY and CDR2 is SYGVKD. The CDR3 spans 13 residues. The J segment lost 6 bases and the V segment lost 5 bases, leaving 6 bases of the junction unmatched. CDR3 sequence (DNA): TGTGCCATCAGTCCGACAGGGAGACCTGAAGCTTTCTTT. The encoded protein is CAISPTGRPEAFF.